These 19 T cell receptor beta chains came from one sample sequenced in a study of T cell repertoires in cytomegalovirus infection. TCRdb analysed the reads with MiXCR anew, one entry per CDR3 protein. Seen here are about 180,000 distinct CDR3 sequences, roughly an eighth observed once, and the top ten hold approximately 30%. Specimen: PBMCs. Every receptor here comes from a human donor in good health (CMV status not recorded). Some clones in this sample may be carry-over from other donors' samples.

The chain recombines TRBV25-1 with TRBJ1-2; 7 nucleotides line up with TRBD1. Germline V gene lookup returns CDR1 MGHDK and CDR2 SYGVNS. V shed 3 bases and J 6 bases; nucleotides not matched to a gene: 7. The CDR3 length is 14 residues. The CDR3 protein is CASSEPGQSDGYTF. The CDR3 DNA reads as TGTGCCAGCAGTGAGCCGGGACAGTCGGATGGCTACACCTTC.

This clonotype was seen at least ten times. V and J are TRBV7-2 and TRBJ2-4, with TRBD2 as a possible D gene (6 bases). Germline CDR1 SGHTA, CDR2 FQGNSA. The V end was cut by 1 base, the J end by 6 bases, with 13 bases between. The CDR3 has 15 residues. In DNA, the CDR3 is TGTGCCAGCAGCTTAGTCGGGGGATGGGGAAACATTCAGTACTTC. Encoded protein: CASSLVGGWGNIQYF.

The sample holds many counts of this clonotype. The chain joins TRBV12-3 or TRBV12-4 to TRBJ1-3; the match to TRBD1 covers 8 bases. V was pared by 8 bases and J by 4 bases, with 1 base of the junction left unmatched. CDR3 length: 12 amino acids. This chain's CDR3 is CASGQGGNTIYF. For the CDR3, the DNA is TGTGCCAGCGGACAGGGCGGAAACACCATATATTTT.

This clonotype was observed at least ten times. The chain combines TRBV7-9 with TRBJ2-7, with TRBD2 matching 9 bases. The CDR3 length is 15 residues. CDR1 is SEHNR and CDR2 is FQNEAQ in the germline V gene (reference sequence). J was trimmed by 5 bases and V by 1 base; bases with no gene match: 6. The CDR3, as DNA: TGTGCCAGCAGCTTAGGGGGACTAGCTGTGGACGAGCAGTACTTC. Encoded protein: CASSLGGLAVDEQYF.

This clonotype was detected only a few times. The chain links TRBV2 to TRBJ1-4; 7 bases map to TRBD1. CDR3 length equals 12 residues. In germline, CDR1 is SNHLY, CDR2 FYNNEI. V lost 10 bases, J lost 8 bases, and 7 bases stayed unmatched. The DNA for the CDR3 is TGTGCCACCGGGGACAGCGAGGAAAAACTGTTTTTT. It translates to CATGDSEEKLFF.

At least ten counts were recorded for this clonotype. The V call is TRBV6-1, the J call TRBJ2-3, with D tentatively TRBD2 (6 bases). The CDR3 extends over 13 amino acids. Trimming took off 6 bases at V and 0 bases at J, with 7 bases between the two ends. Per germline, CDR1 MNHNS and CDR2 SASEGT. The CDR3, as DNA: TGTGCCAGCAGAGGGACTAGCACAGATACGCAGTATTTT. The encoded protein is CASRGTSTDTQYF.

V is TRBV28 and J is TRBJ1-5; D uncertain. V was shortened by 6 bases and J by 0 bases, with 15 bases between the two germline ends. Germline V gene sequence: CDR1 MDHEN, CDR2 SYDVKM. CDR3 length equals 16 residues. The DNA for the CDR3 is TGTGCCAGCAGCCTCACGGCGGGGTCTAGCAATCAGCCCCAGCATTTT. Translation gives CASSLTAGSSNQPQHF.

This clonotype was observed many times. The chain uses TRBV5-4 and TRBJ1-1; D is unclear. This CDR3 has 14 residues. Trimming pared 4 bases from V and 3 bases from J, leaving 13 bases between. Looked up from germline, CDR1 is SGHNT and CDR2 is YYREEE (reference sequence). CDR3 protein: CASSLHPGDTEAFF. DNA of the CDR3: TGTGCCAGCAGCCTACACCCCGGCGACACTGAAGCTTTCTTT.

J is TRBJ1-3 and V is TRBV9; unclear D gene. V lost 0 bases, J lost 0 bases, and 7 bases lay in between. The CDR3 loop spans 15 amino acids. Germline V gives CDR1 SGDLS, CDR2 YYNGEE. Written as DNA, the CDR3 is TGTGCCAGCAGCGTAGGGGGTTCCTCTGGAAACACCATATATTTT. Protein: CASSVGGSSGNTIYF.

This clonotype was seen many times. This chain links TRBV7-8 with TRBJ1-5, with unresolved D. CDR3 length equals 15 residues. Germline V CDR1 and CDR2: SGHVS, FQNEAQ. V lost 1 base and J 1 base, leaving 8 bases between the germline ends. CDR3 sequence: CASSLEDTSNQPQHF. The CDR3 DNA is TGTGCCAGCAGCTTAGAAGACACAAGCAATCAGCCCCAGCATTTT.

This clonotype was seen at least ten times. The rearrangement joins TRBV5-6 to TRBJ2-1; 9 nucleotides match TRBD1. This CDR3 is built from 16 residues. Germline CDR1 and CDR2: SGHDT and YYEEEE. The ends lost 3 bases at V and 6 bases at J; junction bases unmatched: 10. The CDR3 coding sequence is TGTGCCAGCAGCTCCCGCATCCGGACAGGGGCCAATGAGCAGTTCTTC. Encoded protein: CASSSRIRTGANEQFF. The variable domain in full, with the rest retrieved from reference TRBV5-6 and TRBJ2-1, is DAGVTQSPTHLIKTRGQQVTLRCSPKSGHDTVSWYQQALGQGPQFIFQYYEEEERQRGNFPDRFSGHQFPNYSSELNVNALLLGDSALYLCASSSRIRTGANEQFFGPGTRLTVL.

This clonotype was counted only a few times. The CDR3 coding sequence is TGTGCCAGCGTGGGCAGGGGGCGAGAGACCCAGTACTTC. Translation: CASVGRGRETQYF. The chain links TRBV2 to TRBJ2-5; TRBD1 agrees at 8 bases. CDR1 and CDR2 from the germline V gene are SNHLY and FYNNEI. The CDR3 has 13 amino acids. V lost 8 bases and J lost 4; bases outside the gene matches: 6.

This clonotype came up a few times. CDR3 in amino acids: CSAKPLAGGPHEQYF. CDR3 bases: TGCAGTGCGAAGCCACTAGCGGGGGGGCCCCACGAGCAGTACTTC. The chain is built from TRBV20-1 and TRBJ2-7; TRBD2 matches 13 bases. Germline CDR1 reads DFQATT; CDR2 reads SNEGSKA (reference sequence). The trim removed 6 bases at V and 5 bases at J, leaving 10 bases unmatched. The CDR3 is 15 residues long.

V usage is TRBV28 and J usage is TRBJ1-1, with 9 bases matching TRBD1. This CDR3 has 16 amino acids. Germline V gene data show CDR1 as MDHEN and CDR2 as SYDVKM. V dropped 5 bases and J dropped 3; count of bases not matched to a gene: 10. CDR3 sequence (DNA): TGTGCCAGCAGTGCCGGGACAGGGAAGAGGGACACTGAAGCTTTCTTT. Protein sequence: CASSAGTGKRDTEAFF.

The chain has TRBV7-9 and TRBJ1-2, with D uncertain. Trimming took 0 bases from V and 0 from J, leaving 8 bases between them. The CDR3 spans 15 residues. CDR1 is SEHNR, CDR2 FQNEAQ, per germline (reference sequence). CDR3 residues: CASSLAPGANYGYTF. For the CDR3, the DNA is TGTGCCAGCAGCTTAGCCCCGGGAGCTAACTATGGCTACACCTTC.

The V and J genes are TRBV6-5 and TRBJ2-3; D perhaps matches TRBD2 (6 bases). This CDR3 contains 15 residues. Trimming took off 2 bases at V and 5 bases at J, with 14 bases between the two ends. From germline, CDR1 is MNHEY and CDR2 SVGAGI. The CDR3 protein is CASSYTGTHKDTQYF. As DNA, the CDR3 is TGTGCCAGCAGTTACACCGGGACTCACAAAGATACGCAGTATTTT.

For this clonotype: Being one base from a much bigger clone, this may be a read error. V gene TRBV28 combines with J gene TRBJ2-1; 7 nucleotides align to TRBD2. There are 14 residues in the CDR3. The germline CDR1 and CDR2 sequences are MDHEN and SYDVKM. The CDR3 region has the DNA TGTACCAGCGGCGGGAGCCCCCGTTACAATGAGCAGTTCTTC. Amino acids: CTSGGSPRYNEQFF.

This clonotype was counted between two and nine times. V gene TRBV28 combines with J gene TRBJ2-2; 7 bases fit TRBD2. Germline lookup yields CDR1 MDHEN and CDR2 SYDVKM. V shed 4 bases and J 4 bases; nucleotides not matched to a gene: 12. The CDR3 has 17 residues. The CDR3 DNA reads TGTGCCAGCAGTTCATATTCACGCGGGAGCGGCACCGGGGAGCTGTTTTTT. It yields the protein CASSSYSRGSGTGELFF.

This clonotype was recorded many times. The V call is TRBV7-2, the J call TRBJ1-5; 7 bases are shared with TRBD1. Germline V CDR1 and CDR2: SGHTA, FQGNSA. This CDR3 has 13 residues. V shed 6 bases and J 6 bases; nucleotides not matched to a gene: 5. This chain's CDR3 is CASSWDSLQPQHF. The CDR3, as DNA: TGTGCCAGCAGTTGGGACAGTCTTCAGCCCCAGCATTTT.